Listed below are T cell receptor beta chains from one sample, sequenced in a study of blood T cell repertoires in COVID-19. Produced via immunoSEQ multiplex PCR; TCRdb's table is partial and in-frame only. The repertoire holds about 150,000 clones, with approximately 78% as singletons. The sample consisted of peripheral blood. Every receptor here comes from an elderly man with acute or convalescent COVID-19. Each CDR3 is given with its conserved first and last residue. A D gene is named only where the DNA matches it firmly. Clone size is shown for a subset of rows, as once, few, many or a class of expanded clone.

v_gene,j_gene,d_gene,abundance,CDR3nt,CDR3aa
TRBV9,TRBJ2-3,TRBD2,-,TGTGCCAGCAGCGGCATAGCGGGGGCAGATACGCAGTATTTT,CASSGIAGADTQYF
TRBV6-1,TRBJ1-2,-,few,TGTGCCAGCAGTGAAGTGCAAGTACAGGCATATGGCTACACCTTC,CASSEVQVQAYGYTF
TRBV3-1/TRBV3-2,TRBJ2-1,TRBD1,-,TGTGCCAGCAGCCCGGGACAGGGGTGGTACAATGAGCAGTTCTTC,CASSPGQGWYNEQFF
TRBV6-2/TRBV6-3,TRBJ1-5,TRBD1,-,TGTGCCAGCAGTTACTCTGCAGGGGGCGAAAGTCAGCCCCAGCATTTT,CASSYSAGGESQPQHF
TRBV28,TRBJ2-2,-,-,TGTGCCAGCAGTCGATTCGGGACTAACACCGGGGAGCTGTTTTTT,CASSRFGTNTGELFF
TRBV5-1,TRBJ2-1,TRBD2,-,TGCGCCAGCAGCTTGTTTAGCGGGGGGCTATCCTACAATGAGCAGTTCTTC,CASSLFSGGLSYNEQFF
TRBV11-2,TRBJ2-1,TRBD2,-,TGTGCCAGCAGCTTAGGGTTGCGGGAGAGATACAATGAGCAGTTCTTC,CASSLGLRERYNEQFF
TRBV4-2,TRBJ1-2,-,-,TGTGCCAGCACCCCCCTAGGAGGGAACTATGGCTACACCTTC,CASTPLGGNYGYTF
TRBV4-1,TRBJ2-5,TRBD1,few,TGCGCCAGCAGCCAAGATCCACTCGGCAGGGGGCTTCAAGAGACCCAGTACTTC,CASSQDPLGRGLQETQYF
TRBV6-1,TRBJ1-5,TRBD1,-,TGTGCCAGCAGTGAACCGGGACAGGGGGGCCTTAGCAATCAGCCCCAGCATTTT,CASSEPGQGGLSNQPQHF
TRBV12-3/TRBV12-4,TRBJ1-2,-,-,TGTGCCAGCAGCCCACAGGGAAACTATGGCTACACCTTC,CASSPQGNYGYTF
TRBV7-2,TRBJ1-1,-,-,TGTGCCAGCAGCTTCGGGATCACTGAAGCTTTCTTT,CASSFGITEAFF
TRBV5-1,TRBJ2-3,-,-,TGCGCCAGCAGCCAGGGTTTCACAGATACGCAGTATTTT,CASSQGFTDTQYF
TRBV28,TRBJ1-2,-,-,TGTGCCAGCCGCTCCACGGGGGGGGGCTCCGGCTATGGCTACACCTTC,CASRSTGGGSGYGYTF
TRBV28,TRBJ1-6,TRBD1,few,TGTGCCAGCAGTTTATTGGGGACAGGGGTCGGTGATTCACCCCTCCACTTT,CASSLLGTGVGDSPLHF
TRBV29-1,TRBJ2-1,TRBD2,-,TGCAGCGTTGAAGGGCTGACTAGCGGGGGCCTCAATGAGCAGTTCTTC,CSVEGLTSGGLNEQFF
TRBV5-1,TRBJ2-3,TRBD1,few,TGCGCCAGCAGCCAGGGACAGGAACAAGATACGCAGTATTTT,CASSQGQEQDTQYF
TRBV5-1,TRBJ2-3,TRBD2,-,TGCGCCAGCGGCGGGGGGGCGGGCACAGATACGCAGTATTTT,CASGGGAGTDTQYF
TRBV6-5,TRBJ2-7,TRBD2,-,TGTGCCAGCAGTTCCCCCCAGCGGGGGGCCTACGAGCAGTACTTC,CASSSPQRGAYEQYF
TRBV27,TRBJ1-1,-,-,TGTGCCAGCAGTTTTTCCCAGGAATTGAACACTGAAGCTTTCTTT,CASSFSQELNTEAFF
TRBV9,TRBJ2-7,TRBD1,-,TGTGCCAGCAGCAGGGACAGCGGCTACGAGCAGTACTTC,CASSRDSGYEQYF
TRBV30,TRBJ1-5,-,few,TGTGCCTGGAGTGTGAAGACAGGCTGGCAGCCCCAGCATTTT,CAWSVKTGWQPQHF
TRBV12-2,TRBJ2-5,-,-,TGTGCAAGTCGCTTAGAGGGGGGTAGCGGGGCTCAAGAGACCCAGTACTTC,CASRLEGGSGAQETQYF
TRBV5-1,TRBJ1-2,-,few,TGCGCCAGCAGCCCTTACATCCAGGGGTTAGTGGATGGCTACACCTTC,CASSPYIQGLVDGYTF
TRBV18,TRBJ1-1,-,once,TGTGCCAGCTCACCACGAGACGGGTTAGGTGAAGCTTTCTTT,CASSPRDGLGEAFF
TRBV11-2,TRBJ2-5,TRBD2,few,TGTGCCAGCAGCTTAGCTTGGACTAGCAAAGAGACCCAGTACTTC,CASSLAWTSKETQYF
TRBV5-1,TRBJ2-7,-,-,TGCGCCAGCAGCTTGGGGGTCGGGTTCTACGAGCAGTACTTC,CASSLGVGFYEQYF
TRBV7-9,TRBJ1-1,TRBD1,-,TGTGCCAGCAGCTTATTGGGGGCAGGGGGCACTGAAGCTTTCTTT,CASSLLGAGGTEAFF
TRBV5-6,TRBJ2-5,TRBD2,-,TGTGCCAGCAGCTACGCTCCGGCGGGGGGGCGGGAGACCCAGTACTTC,CASSYAPAGGRETQYF
TRBV6-2/TRBV6-3,TRBJ2-3,TRBD2,-,TGTGCCAGCAGTGATAGTAGCGGGGGGGCCAAAGATACGCAGTATTTT,CASSDSSGGAKDTQYF
TRBV29-1,TRBJ2-1,-,once,TGCAGCGTTGATGGGGGGGCGGACTCCTACAATGAGCAGTTCTTC,CSVDGGADSYNEQFF
TRBV25-1,TRBJ1-2,TRBD1,-,TGTGCCAGCAGTGACCACCAGACAGGGTTTGGTGGCTACACCTTC,CASSDHQTGFGGYTF
TRBV24-1,TRBJ2-3,TRBD1,once,TGTGCCACCAGTGACCAAACAGGGGGCAACACAGATACGCAGTATTTT,CATSDQTGGNTDTQYF
TRBV7-2,TRBJ2-1,TRBD2,-,TGTGCCAGCAGTCCACCGGGACTAGCGGGGGCCTTCAATGAGCAGTTCTTC,CASSPPGLAGAFNEQFF
TRBV15,TRBJ1-1,-,-,TGTGCCACCAGCCGTCAGGGCCTGAACACTGAAGCTTTCTTT,CATSRQGLNTEAFF
TRBV28,TRBJ2-5,TRBD1,-,TGTGCCAGCACCCGCCAGGGGGCCCAGTACTTC,CASTRQGAQYF
TRBV5-1,TRBJ2-1,-,-,TGCGCCAGCAGGGGCCAATGGTATGAGCAGTTCTTC,CASRGQWYEQFF
TRBV6-1,TRBJ1-2,-,-,TGTGCCAGCATCGTGGGGGGGTTAGGTGGCTACACCTTC,CASIVGGLGGYTF
TRBV18,TRBJ2-5,-,-,TGTGCCAGCTCACCACCGGTCATGAGAGAGACCCAGTACTTC,CASSPPVMRETQYF
TRBV4-1,TRBJ2-2,-,-,TGCGCCAGCAGCCAAGGCGGGGCGACGAACACCGGGGAGCTGTTTTTT,CASSQGGATNTGELFF
TRBV30,TRBJ1-1,-,few,TGTGCAGGGGGATCATTCACTGAAGCTTTCTTT,CAGGSFTEAFF
TRBV9,TRBJ2-5,-,few,TGTGCCAGCAGCGTAGATGCAGTCCAAGAGACCCAGTACTTC,CASSVDAVQETQYF
TRBV5-6,TRBJ1-6,-,-,TGTGCCAGCAGCCTCAGTGATACCCTTCCTAATTCACCCCTCCACTTT,CASSLSDTLPNSPLHF
TRBV5-1,TRBJ2-1,TRBD2,-,TGCGCCAGCAGCTTGATCGGTAGCGGGGGAGAGCAGTTCTTC,CASSLIGSGGEQFF
TRBV5-1,TRBJ1-2,-,-,TGCGCCAGCAGCTTGGAGAGCCATGGCTACACCTTC,CASSLESHGYTF
TRBV10-3,TRBJ2-7,-,-,TGTGCCATCAGTGCGGCCGGAGCCTTAACCTACGAGCAGTACTTC,CAISAAGALTYEQYF
TRBV6-6,TRBJ1-2,-,-,TGTGCCAGCAGTTTGGACAGAAATGGCTACACCTTC,CASSLDRNGYTF
TRBV18,TRBJ1-2,-,-,TGTGCCAGCTCATTGTCAGAGGCCCTCTACACCTTC,CASSLSEALYTF
TRBV6-2/TRBV6-3,TRBJ2-5,TRBD2,-,TGTGCCAGCAGTTACCGGCTAGCGGGCGGAGAGACCCAGTACTTC,CASSYRLAGGETQYF
TRBV7-6,TRBJ2-2,TRBD2,-,TGTGCCAGCAGCTCCGTAGCGGGGGGGCAAGGGGAGCTGTTTTTT,CASSSVAGGQGELFF
TRBV24-1,TRBJ2-2,TRBD2,-,TGTGCCACCAGTGAGCTTCCCTTGCGGGGGACGAACACCGGGGAGCTGTTTTTT,CATSELPLRGTNTGELFF
TRBV13,TRBJ1-1,-,medium-sized,TGTGCCAGCAGCGCACGACAGGACAGACAGAACACTGAAGCTTTCTTT,CASSARQDRQNTEAFF
TRBV6-6,TRBJ2-2,-,few,TGTGCCAGCAGTTACTCCGAAAGCCCCCGCAAACTGTTTTTT,CASSYSESPRKLFF
TRBV10-3,TRBJ2-6,-,-,TGTGCCATCAGTGACCCGCAGGGTGCCGGGGCCAACGTCCTGACTTTC,CAISDPQGAGANVLTF
TRBV18,TRBJ1-2,-,few,TGTGCCAGCTCAGACCGGGGGGACGGCTACACCTTC,CASSDRGDGYTF